These 10 T cell receptor beta chains originate from one sample sequenced in a study of cytomegalovirus exposure and HLA in healthy donors. PCR employed 60 Vbeta and 13 Jbeta primers. The data were produced by immunoSEQ multiplex PCR, yet TCRdb's version contains in-frame clones alone and is incomplete. Among tens of thousands of clones listed, approximately 79% were seen once. Sequences were obtained from PBMCs. The source is a woman aged 25 to 39 in good health and CMV-seropositive.

The chain links TRBV5-6 to TRBJ1-1; tentatively, D is TRBD1 (6 bases). This CDR3 is built from 15 residues. Deletions cut 3 bases from V and 3 bases from J, with 15 bases between. CDR1 SGHDT and CDR2 YYEEEE come from the germline V gene. CDR3 coding DNA: TGTGCCAGCAGCTCAGGAACACAGGGTTACACTGAAGCTTTCTTT. Encoded protein: CASSSGTQGYTEAFF.

The rearrangement uses TRBV5-4 and TRBJ1-2, with 10 nucleotides matching TRBD1. Germline CDR1 SGHNT, CDR2 YYREEE (reference sequence). The CDR3 loop spans 16 amino acids. The junction had 7 bases not matched to a gene; V was cut back by 4 bases and J by 1 base. CDR3 residues: CASSPAGQGFNYGYTF. The CDR3 coding sequence is TGTGCCAGCAGCCCAGCGGGACAGGGGTTTAACTATGGCTACACCTTC.

This clone was recorded a few times. The J gene is TRBJ2-2, the V gene TRBV30, with D perhaps matching TRBD2 (5 bases). V lost 1 base to trimming and J lost 7 bases, with 22 bases between them. There are 17 residues in the CDR3. Germline lookup yields CDR1 GTSNPN and CDR2 SVGIG (reference sequence). CDR3 sequence (DNA): TGTGCCTGGAGTGGCAGACCACCCGGGAATGACTACGGGGAGCTGTTTTTT. Protein: CAWSGRPPGNDYGELFF.

A remark on this clone: An end of the junction differs from the germline gene, which may be a read error. The chain is built from TRBV7-9 and TRBJ2-5; D not resolved. From germline, CDR1 is SEHNR and CDR2 FQNEAQ (reference sequence). The CDR3 spans 12 residues. CDR3 nucleotides: TGTTCCAGCAGCCTTTCTACTGAGACCCAGTACTTC. As protein: CSSSLSTETQYF. Looking up the rest from reference TRBV7-9 and TRBJ2-5 gives the full variable domain: DTGVSQNPRHKITKRGQNVTFRCDPISEHNRLYWYRQTLGQGPEFLTYFQNEAQLEKSRLLSDRFSAERPKGSFSTLEIQRTEQGDSAMYLCSSSLSTETQYFGPGTRLLVL.

This chain joins TRBV4-1 and TRBJ2-7, with 7 positions matching TRBD1. CDR1 is MGHRA and CDR2 is YSYEKL in the germline V gene. This CDR3 comprises 14 residues. The V gene end was trimmed by 4 bases and the J gene end by 2 bases; junction bases not matched to a gene: 5. The CDR3 is CASSPGGQTYEQYF. CDR3 nucleotides: TGCGCCAGCAGCCCAGGGGGACAGACCTACGAGCAGTACTTC.

The chain employs TRBV5-1 and TRBJ1-2; TRBD1 might be the D (6 bases). The ends were cut back, 0 bases at V and 2 bases at J, with 26 bases in the middle. This CDR3 is built from 20 residues. Germline CDR1 and CDR2: SGHRS and YFSETQ. The CDR3 sequence is CASSLATGGQSHTFNYGYTF. The CDR3 DNA reads TGCGCCAGCAGCTTGGCCACAGGCGGACAGTCTCACACCTTCAACTATGGCTACACCTTC.

The V and J genes are TRBV5-1 and TRBJ1-2, with D unresolved. Germline CDR1 is SGHRS and CDR2 is YFSETQ. Trimming shortened V by 0 bases and J by 7 bases, and 16 bases separated the two germline ends. This CDR3 is built from 15 residues. The DNA of the CDR3 is TGCGCCAGCAGCTTGGCAGTCGGGCAGGAGGGTGGCTACACCTTC. It encodes CASSLAVGQEGGYTF.

V usage is TRBV18 and J usage is TRBJ2-1; TRBD2 is a possible D gene (6 bases). The CDR3 extends over 17 amino acids. CDR1 is KGHSH, CDR2 LQKENI, per germline. The V and J ends lost 0 bases and 8 bases respectively, with 20 bases between them. Here the CDR3 reads CASSPPRRGRAVDEQFF. The CDR3 coding sequence is TGTGCCAGCTCACCACCGAGGAGGGGACGAGCAGTCGATGAGCAGTTCTTC. Drawing the rest from reference TRBV18 and TRBJ2-1, the complete variable domain is NAGVMQNPRHLVRRRGQEARLRCSPMKGHSHVYWYRQLPEEGLKFMVYLQKENIIDESGMPKERFSAEFPKEGPSILRIQQVVRGDSAAYFCASSPPRRGRAVDEQFFGPGTRLTVL.

This clone has just a few counts. The rearrangement joins TRBV28 to TRBJ2-2, with unresolved D. The V gene's germline CDR1 is MDHEN and CDR2 SYDVKM. The CDR3 sequence is 14 residues long. V dropped 2 bases and J dropped 7 bases, with 11 bases sitting between them. The CDR3 DNA sequence: TGTGCCAGCAGTTTAAACCCTCTGAGCGGGGAGCTGTTTTTT. Amino acids: CASSLNPLSGELFF.

The chain couples TRBV4-2 to TRBJ2-5; weak D call: TRBD2 (7 bases). With the DNA end fitting TRBJ2-7 better, the J assignment may be wrong. Per the germline V gene, CDR1 is LGHNA and CDR2 is YNFKEQ. The CDR3 totals 16 residues. The chain's CDR3 is CASSQVGRGNVYEQYF. CDR3 sequence (DNA): TGTGCCAGCAGCCAAGTTGGGAGGGGGAACGTCTACGAGCAGTACTTC.